The 9 T cell receptor beta chains presented below share a single source sample, sequenced in a study of beta chain features in type 1 diabetes. Expressed TCRB transcripts were sequenced after all isolated RNA was converted to cDNA. The assay was immunoSEQ multiplex PCR, and TCRdb's table has in-frame clones only and misses some. The top ten hold 0.09% to 0.095% of the sample, which has hundreds of thousands of clones, roughly a sixth seen once. The sequencing input was naive CD4+ T cells from blood. These receptors all stem from a man aged 18 to 35 in good health.

This clone was seen a few times. This chain joins TRBV11-3 and TRBJ2-5; weak D call: TRBD1 (6 bases). Per germline, CDR1 SGHNT and CDR2 YENEEA. V lost 1 base, J lost 10 bases, and 13 bases lay in between. This CDR3 comprises 13 residues. CDR3 region: CASSLADSPIQYF. The CDR3 region has the DNA TGTGCCAGCAGCTTAGCGGACAGCCCGATCCAGTACTTC.

The chain has TRBV9 and TRBJ2-7, with D possibly TRBD2 on 6 matching bases. V lost 0 bases and J 3 bases, leaving 22 bases between the germline ends. This CDR3 spans 18 amino acids. CDR1 is SGDLS and CDR2 is YYNGEE in the germline V gene. The CDR3 DNA sequence: TGTGCCAGCAGCGTAGGGGTCTTAGGGACTGCCGCCAACTACGAGCAGTACTTC. Protein sequence: CASSVGVLGTAANYEQYF.

In this sample, this clone turned up once. V usage is TRBV19 and J usage is TRBJ2-7, with 8 bases that match TRBD1. The CDR3 is made up of 15 amino acids. Germline V gene data show CDR1 as LNHDA and CDR2 as SQIVND (reference sequence). Trimming removed 5 bases from V and 5 bases from J; junction bases left unmatched: 11. The CDR3 nucleotides are TGTGCCAGTAGTCTATCCGGGACAGGAAGGAACGAGCAGTACTTC. It translates to CASSLSGTGRNEQYF.

The chain links TRBV18 to TRBJ2-1; 9 nucleotides line up with TRBD1. Germline values: CDR1 KGHSH, CDR2 LQKENI. Trimming removed 6 bases from V and 9 bases from J; junction bases left unmatched: 12. The CDR3 spans 15 residues. CDR3 sequence: CASSYTPGQGVEQFF. The CDR3, as DNA: TGTGCCAGCTCCTACACTCCGGGACAGGGAGTTGAGCAGTTCTTC.

The rearrangement links TRBV4-3 to TRBJ1-2; D is unresolved. This CDR3 is 13 amino acids long. Trimming pared 0 bases from V and 4 bases from J, leaving 6 bases between. The germline gives CDR1 LGHNA, CDR2 YSLEER. DNA of the CDR3: TGCGCCAGCAGCCAAGACCGGATCTATGGCTACACCTTC. Protein sequence: CASSQDRIYGYTF.

The V gene is TRBV7-2, the J gene TRBJ2-7; D remains unclear. V lost 7 bases to trimming and J lost 5 bases, with 18 bases between them. Germline V gene lookup returns CDR1 SGHTA and CDR2 FQGNSA. The CDR3 length is 14 residues. In nucleotides, the CDR3 is TGTGCCAGCATTGAGTTTGTGGGTTTCCACGAGCAGTACTTC. It encodes CASIEFVGFHEQYF.

The J gene is TRBJ1-2, the V gene TRBV7-2, with D hard to call. V lost 1 base to trimming and J lost 8 bases, with 17 bases between them. Germline V gene sequence: CDR1 SGHTA, CDR2 FQGNSA. This CDR3 is 15 amino acids long. DNA of the CDR3: TGTGCCAGCAGCTTAGATGGCGGGGAGTTTGACGGCTACACCTTC. It encodes CASSLDGGEFDGYTF.

A few counts support this clone. J is TRBJ1-5 and V is TRBV2; D perhaps matches TRBD1 (6 bases). The germline V and J ends were trimmed by 6 bases and 2 bases, with 11 bases remaining between them. The CDR3 runs to 14 residues. Looked up from germline, CDR1 is SNHLY and CDR2 is FYNNEI. The CDR3 region has the DNA TGTGCCAGCAGCTACAGGGATGGCAATCAGCCCCAGCATTTT. Its translation is CASSYRDGNQPQHF.

The table lists this clone with a few counts. The V gene is TRBV25-1, the J gene TRBJ2-5; no firm D call. Germline values: CDR1 MGHDK, CDR2 SYGVNS. The CDR3 covers 14 residues. V lost 4 bases to trimming and J lost 7 bases, with 16 bases between them. The CDR3 nucleotides read TGTGCCAGCAGTGGAACGTCGTCCTCGGGGACCCAGTACTTC. This encodes CASSGTSSSGTQYF.